This T cell receptor (beta chain) was profiled in a study of shared clonotypes between healthy human individuals. Study summary: Used for every donor were three CD4 naive, three CD4 memory, two CD8 naive and one CD8 memory plate.

Only CD45RO-negative cells positively selected for CCR7 counted as naive CD8 cells, so terminally differentiated effector memory CD45RA+ cells were excluded. Some 30,000 T cell genomes (around 200 ng DNA) went into each sorted-subset replicate. The protocol was immunoSEQ multiplex PCR, while the TCRdb copy is restricted to in-frame clones and leaves out a portion. The repertoire has fewer than 800,000 clones, 90% to 95% of them found once; the top ten carry 24%. This CDR3 is built from 17 residues. V shed 0 bases, J shed 9 bases, and the junction held 13 bases outside the gene matches. Germline CDR1 reads MGHRA; CDR2 reads YSYEKL. This clone has only one observation.

The rearrangement uses TRBV4-1 and TRBJ1-5, with 8 bases identical to TRBD1. Sequencing was carried out using naive CD8+ T cells sorted from blood. The TCR originated in a man aged 25-45 years in good health. The CDR3 DNA sequence: TGCGCCAGCAGCCAAGATCTGCTTGACAGGGGAGTATGGCCCCAGCATTTT. Its translation: CASSQDLLDRGVWPQHF.